This TCR beta chain was sequenced during a study of tumor-infiltrating lymphocytes in oesophageal squamous cell carcinoma. The CDR3 contains 15 residues. Looked up from germline, CDR1 is SGHTA and CDR2 is FQGTGA. MiXCR, run by TCRdb on the PCR reads, gives a single entry per CDR3 protein. The table shows some 16,000 distinct CDR3 sequences, with about 43% occurring only once. This clonotype originated in a female donor with esophageal squamous cell carcinoma. The chain is built from TRBV7-3 and TRBJ2-7; weak D call: TRBD2 (7 bases). The J call may not be correct, given that the DNA end is closer to TRBJ2-5. Source material: normal esophageal tissue next to the tumor. For the CDR3, the DNA is TGTGCCAGCAGCCCACGGCACAGGGAGGGTGAGACCCAGTACTTC. Residues: CASSPRHREGETQYF.